The rows below give T cell receptor beta chains drawn from one sample of a study of shared T cell receptors in the human thymus. Profiled with immunoSEQ multiplex PCR; TCRdb holds only in-frame clones, not every one. This sample yields hundreds of thousands of clones, of which 70% to 90% are seen a single time; under 0.012% belongs to the top ten. The same specimen was also included in a second study, on human thymus T cells.

The sample comprised thymocytes. These receptors were taken from a girl less than two years old with a congenital heart defect. CDR3s include the opening cysteine and the closing phenylalanine or tryptophan. D genes are given only for firm matches. Rows may omit the clone size; those that give it use once, few, many or a size class.

V gene: TRBV5-6; J gene: TRBJ1-6; D gene: -; clone size: once; CDR3 DNA: TGTGCCAGCAGCCAAATGGACACTATTGATTCACCCCTCCACTTT; CDR3 protein: CASSQMDTIDSPLHF
V gene: TRBV6-5; J gene: TRBJ1-2; D gene: TRBD1; clone size: once; CDR3 DNA: TGTGCCAGCAGTCGGGACAGGGGTAACTATGGCTACACCTTC; CDR3 protein: CASSRDRGNYGYTF
V gene: TRBV28; J gene: TRBJ2-7; D gene: TRBD1; clone size: -; CDR3 DNA: TGTGCCAGCAGGCCCGTCGGACAGGGTGGAGATTACGAGCAGTACTTC; CDR3 protein: CASRPVGQGGDYEQYF
V gene: TRBV12-5; J gene: TRBJ1-5; D gene: -; clone size: -; CDR3 DNA: TGTGCTAGTGGTTTGTGGTTCCGCACTCAGGGTCCAGGCAATCAGCCCCAGCATTTT; CDR3 protein: CASGLWFRTQGPGNQPQHF
V gene: TRBV19; J gene: TRBJ1-2; D gene: TRBD1; clone size: -; CDR3 DNA: TGTGCCAGTAGTATAGCCTTAGACCGGGACAGAAGATATGGCTACACCTTC; CDR3 protein: CASSIALDRDRRYGYTF
V gene: TRBV5-1; J gene: TRBJ1-6; D gene: -; clone size: once; CDR3 DNA: TGCGCCAGCAGCTTGGATGTTCAAGGGGCCACCTTTAATTCACCCCTCCACTTT; CDR3 protein: CASSLDVQGATFNSPLHF
V gene: TRBV4-1; J gene: TRBJ1-5; D gene: -; clone size: -; CDR3 DNA: TGCGCCAGCAGCCCAACCGGGGGGGCAATTCAGCCCCAGCATTTT; CDR3 protein: CASSPTGGAIQPQHF
V gene: TRBV6-1; J gene: TRBJ1-2; D gene: -; clone size: -; CDR3 DNA: TGTGCCAGCATCTTCGGGTATGGCTACACCTTC; CDR3 protein: CASIFGYGYTF
V gene: TRBV28; J gene: TRBJ2-7; D gene: -; clone size: -; CDR3 DNA: TGTGCCAGCAGTTTTTTGGGGGCAGATCCTTACGAGCAGTACTTC; CDR3 protein: CASSFLGADPYEQYF
V gene: TRBV2; J gene: TRBJ1-4; D gene: -; clone size: -; CDR3 DNA: TGTGCCAGCAGTGAAGCGCAGGGAGGGGTCGCAAATGAAAAACTGTTTTTT; CDR3 protein: CASSEAQGGVANEKLFF
V gene: TRBV6-5; J gene: TRBJ2-7; D gene: TRBD1; clone size: few; CDR3 DNA: TGTGCCACCGGGACAGGGTACTACGAGCAGTACTTC; CDR3 protein: CATGTGYYEQYF
V gene: TRBV10-2; J gene: TRBJ2-4; D gene: TRBD1; clone size: -; CDR3 DNA: TGCGCCAGCAGTGAGTCGAATTTCAGGGGGGCCAAAAACATTCAGTACTTC; CDR3 protein: CASSESNFRGAKNIQYF
V gene: TRBV7-9; J gene: TRBJ2-7; D gene: -; clone size: -; CDR3 DNA: TGTGCCAGCAGCTTAGGGACAGCTTACGAGCAGTACTTC; CDR3 protein: CASSLGTAYEQYF
V gene: TRBV10-3; J gene: TRBJ1-5; D gene: TRBD1; clone size: -; CDR3 DNA: TGTGCCATCAGAGGAGATCCGCCGTGGGACAGCCATCAGCCCCAGCATTTT; CDR3 protein: CAIRGDPPWDSHQPQHF
V gene: TRBV4-3; J gene: TRBJ2-3; D gene: TRBD1; clone size: -; CDR3 DNA: TGCGCCAGCACCTCAAACATGACAGGGACAGATACGCAGTATTTT; CDR3 protein: CASTSNMTGTDTQYF
V gene: TRBV6-1; J gene: TRBJ2-3; D gene: TRBD1; clone size: few; CDR3 DNA: TGTGCCAGCAGTGAAGTTCCGGGACAGAGGCAGTATTTT; CDR3 protein: CASSEVPGQRQYF
V gene: TRBV28; J gene: TRBJ1-2; D gene: TRBD1; clone size: -; CDR3 DNA: TGTGCCAGCAGTCACACTCGGGGGACAGGGGGTCCCGGCTACACCTTC; CDR3 protein: CASSHTRGTGGPGYTF
V gene: TRBV28; J gene: TRBJ2-4; D gene: TRBD1; clone size: -; CDR3 DNA: TGTGCCAGCAGCCTCCCGGGACAGGGGCTGAGGGACATTCAGTACTTC; CDR3 protein: CASSLPGQGLRDIQYF
V gene: TRBV7-3; J gene: TRBJ2-1; D gene: TRBD2; clone size: few; CDR3 DNA: TGTGCCAGCAGCTTATACCCGGAAACTAGCGGGGATAATGAGCAGTTCTTC; CDR3 protein: CASSLYPETSGDNEQFF
V gene: TRBV7-6; J gene: TRBJ1-5; D gene: TRBD1; clone size: -; CDR3 DNA: TGTGCCAGCAGCCGCCCGGGGACAGACAGGACGCAGCATTTT; CDR3 protein: CASSRPGTDRTQHF
V gene: TRBV4-3; J gene: TRBJ2-7; D gene: -; clone size: -; CDR3 DNA: TGCGCCAGCAGCCAAGCCCGAGCTCCGGCCTACGAGCAGTACTTC; CDR3 protein: CASSQARAPAYEQYF
V gene: TRBV30; J gene: TRBJ2-6; D gene: -; clone size: -; CDR3 DNA: TGTGCCGGGTACAGGGAGGGGGCCAACGTCCTGACTTTC; CDR3 protein: CAGYREGANVLTF
V gene: TRBV10-3; J gene: TRBJ1-1; D gene: TRBD1; clone size: -; CDR3 DNA: TGTGCCATCAGTGAGTCTAGATCCCCGACAGGGGTTGGGACTGAAGCTTTCTTT; CDR3 protein: CAISESRSPTGVGTEAFF
V gene: TRBV28; J gene: TRBJ1-1; D gene: -; clone size: -; CDR3 DNA: TGTGCCAGCAGTTTGACCCCCTTAGTGCGGGGCACTGAAGCTTTCTTT; CDR3 protein: CASSLTPLVRGTEAFF
V gene: TRBV27; J gene: TRBJ2-3; D gene: -; clone size: -; CDR3 DNA: TGTGCCAGCAGTTATCGGGGAGATACGCAGTATTTT; CDR3 protein: CASSYRGDTQYF
V gene: TRBV10-3; J gene: TRBJ1-5; D gene: TRBD1; clone size: -; CDR3 DNA: TGTGCCACCCTACCCGGGACAGGGCCACCGGCGGATCAGCCCCAGCATTTT; CDR3 protein: CATLPGTGPPADQPQHF
V gene: TRBV5-1; J gene: TRBJ1-5; D gene: TRBD1; clone size: -; CDR3 DNA: TGCGCCAGCAGGAAAACAGGGGGGCGAGATCAGCCCCAGCATTTT; CDR3 protein: CASRKTGGRDQPQHF
V gene: TRBV9; J gene: TRBJ1-1; D gene: TRBD1; clone size: -; CDR3 DNA: TGTGCCAGCAGCGTACGACAGGGGACTGAAGCTTTCTTT; CDR3 protein: CASSVRQGTEAFF
V gene: TRBV28; J gene: TRBJ1-2; D gene: TRBD1; clone size: -; CDR3 DNA: TGTGCCAGCAGTTTTAGACCTGGGCCCGGACAGGGTGATGGCTACACCTTC; CDR3 protein: CASSFRPGPGQGDGYTF
V gene: TRBV6-4; J gene: TRBJ1-1; D gene: TRBD1; clone size: -; CDR3 DNA: TGTGCCAGCAGGAGACAGGGTGGGGACACTGAAGCTTTCTTT; CDR3 protein: CASRRQGGDTEAFF
V gene: TRBV18; J gene: TRBJ1-1; D gene: -; clone size: -; CDR3 DNA: TGTGCCAGCTCACCAGACACAAACACTGAAGCTTTCTTT; CDR3 protein: CASSPDTNTEAFF
V gene: TRBV7-2; J gene: TRBJ1-2; D gene: -; clone size: -; CDR3 DNA: TGTGCCAGCAGCTTAGTGGGGGGGCTCCTACATGGCTACACCTTC; CDR3 protein: CASSLVGGLLHGYTF
V gene: TRBV11-2; J gene: TRBJ1-1; D gene: -; clone size: -; CDR3 DNA: TGTGCCAGCAGCGCCGGACGGGCGATCGGGGGCACTGAAGCTTTCTTT; CDR3 protein: CASSAGRAIGGTEAFF
V gene: TRBV11-2; J gene: TRBJ2-1; D gene: -; clone size: few; CDR3 DNA: TGTGCCAGCAGCTTAATGAGTCCTGAGCAGTTCTTC; CDR3 protein: CASSLMSPEQFF
V gene: TRBV5-1; J gene: TRBJ1-6; D gene: -; clone size: -; CDR3 DNA: TGCGCCAGCAGCCCGGTGGACGCGGGGAATTCACCCCTCCACTTT; CDR3 protein: CASSPVDAGNSPLHF
V gene: TRBV25-1; J gene: TRBJ2-1; D gene: -; clone size: -; CDR3 DNA: TGTGCCAGCAGTAGCGGACAGTTGTTCTACAATGAGCAGTTCTTC; CDR3 protein: CASSSGQLFYNEQFF
V gene: TRBV10-3; J gene: TRBJ1-2; D gene: TRBD1; clone size: -; CDR3 DNA: TGTGCCATCAGTGAGACAGGGGGCGTGTATGGCTACACCTTC; CDR3 protein: CAISETGGVYGYTF
V gene: TRBV30; J gene: TRBJ1-1; D gene: -; clone size: -; CDR3 DNA: TGTGCCTGGAGTGTAGACAAAGCGGGGGCTGAAGCTTTCTTT; CDR3 protein: CAWSVDKAGAEAFF
V gene: TRBV6-6; J gene: TRBJ1-2; D gene: -; clone size: -; CDR3 DNA: TGTGCCAGCAGTTATCCCCCCCGGCTAGAGGGTTATGGCTACACCTTC; CDR3 protein: CASSYPPRLEGYGYTF
V gene: TRBV7-8; J gene: TRBJ2-7; D gene: -; clone size: -; CDR3 DNA: TGTGCCAGCAGCTTAGTAACAGGCGTAGACGAGCAGTACTTC; CDR3 protein: CASSLVTGVDEQYF
V gene: TRBV29-1; J gene: TRBJ1-1; D gene: TRBD1; clone size: -; CDR3 DNA: TGCGCAGTTTTCGGGACAGGGGTCCGAATGAACACTGAAGCTTTCTTT; CDR3 protein: CAVFGTGVRMNTEAFF
V gene: TRBV14; J gene: TRBJ1-3; D gene: -; clone size: -; CDR3 DNA: TGTGCCAGCAGCCACCAAGCGATATGGCTCCCGAGCTCTGGAAACACCATATATTTT; CDR3 protein: CASSHQAIWLPSSGNTIYF
V gene: TRBV4-1; J gene: TRBJ1-5; D gene: -; clone size: few; CDR3 DNA: TGCGCCAGCAGCCAAGATTATCAGGGGTGCAATCAGCCCCAGCATTTT; CDR3 protein: CASSQDYQGCNQPQHF
V gene: TRBV10-3; J gene: TRBJ1-1; D gene: -; clone size: -; CDR3 DNA: TGTGCCGCCGGAGGCCCATACGCGGGATTAAGCACTGAAGCTTTCTTT; CDR3 protein: CAAGGPYAGLSTEAFF
V gene: TRBV7-2; J gene: TRBJ2-3; D gene: TRBD2; clone size: -; CDR3 DNA: TGTGCCAGCAGCTTAGGGACTAGCGGGGGTTACACAGATACGCAGTATTTT; CDR3 protein: CASSLGTSGGYTDTQYF
V gene: TRBV4-1; J gene: TRBJ2-5; D gene: TRBD2; clone size: -; CDR3 DNA: TGCGCCAGCAGCGATCCGGGACTAGTAGGGGTGACCCAGTACTTC; CDR3 protein: CASSDPGLVGVTQYF
V gene: TRBV5-1; J gene: TRBJ2-5; D gene: -; clone size: -; CDR3 DNA: TGCGCCAGCAGCTTTGGAGGGCAGGGAACCCAAGAGACCCAGTACTTC; CDR3 protein: CASSFGGQGTQETQYF
V gene: TRBV28; J gene: TRBJ1-5; D gene: -; clone size: -; CDR3 DNA: TGTGCCAGCAGTCCCCCCCGAAAACATAGCAATCAGCCCCAGCATTTT; CDR3 protein: CASSPPRKHSNQPQHF
V gene: TRBV14; J gene: TRBJ1-3; D gene: TRBD1; clone size: -; CDR3 DNA: TGTGCCAGCAGCCAACACCAGGGACAGGGGTATTTGTACTCTGGAAACACCATATATTTT; CDR3 protein: CASSQHQGQGYLYSGNTIYF
V gene: TRBV5-5; J gene: TRBJ2-3; D gene: -; clone size: -; CDR3 DNA: TGTGCCAGCAGCTTTGGTTTTAGTACGCAGTATTTT; CDR3 protein: CASSFGFSTQYF
V gene: TRBV2; J gene: TRBJ1-5; D gene: -; clone size: -; CDR3 DNA: TGTGCCAGCAGTGAGGAGGGCGGTCAGCCCCAGCATTTT; CDR3 protein: CASSEEGGQPQHF
V gene: TRBV4-1; J gene: TRBJ1-1; D gene: -; clone size: -; CDR3 DNA: TGCGCCAGCAGCCAAGATCTGTTGACTGAAGCTTTCTTT; CDR3 protein: CASSQDLLTEAFF
V gene: TRBV7-2; J gene: TRBJ1-3; D gene: TRBD1; clone size: -; CDR3 DNA: TGTGCCAGCAGCCCCCGGGACAGGGGCGGAAACACCATATATTTT; CDR3 protein: CASSPRDRGGNTIYF
V gene: TRBV6-1; J gene: TRBJ1-2; D gene: TRBD1; clone size: -; CDR3 DNA: TGTGCCAGCAGCGGACATGACAGGGGATTC; CDR3 protein: CASSGHDRGF
V gene: TRBV4-1; J gene: TRBJ2-7; D gene: TRBD1; clone size: -; CDR3 DNA: TGCGCCAGCAGCCAAGCGGGGCATTCCACTCTGACAGGGGACCTTAGCGAGCAGTACTTC; CDR3 protein: CASSQAGHSTLTGDLSEQYF
V gene: TRBV7-2; J gene: TRBJ2-3; D gene: TRBD2; clone size: -; CDR3 DNA: TGTGCCAGCGGGAGTTCCACTAGCGTAGGCACAGATACGCAGTATTTT; CDR3 protein: CASGSSTSVGTDTQYF
V gene: TRBV5-1; J gene: TRBJ2-7; D gene: TRBD1; clone size: -; CDR3 DNA: TGCGCCAGCAGCTTGTCGACCCCGGGACAGGGCTCCTACGAGCAGTACTTC; CDR3 protein: CASSLSTPGQGSYEQYF
V gene: TRBV18; J gene: TRBJ2-7; D gene: -; clone size: -; CDR3 DNA: TGTGCCAGCTCACCAGGGGGCCTCTCCTACGAGCAGTACTTC; CDR3 protein: CASSPGGLSYEQYF
V gene: TRBV5-6; J gene: TRBJ1-2; D gene: TRBD1; clone size: once; CDR3 DNA: TGTGCCAGCAGCGTCCGGGACAGGGGGCCGGGGCGGAGAGGCTACACCTTC; CDR3 protein: CASSVRDRGPGRRGYTF
V gene: TRBV18; J gene: TRBJ2-7; D gene: TRBD1; clone size: -; CDR3 DNA: TGTGCCAGCTCGCGACAGGGGCGAACCTACGAGCAGTACTTC; CDR3 protein: CASSRQGRTYEQYF